This TCR beta chain stems from a study of ipilimumab plus nivolumab after autologous stem cell transplantation. At the level of the study: The myeloma group: high-risk transplant-naive, or relapse within 3 years after first autologous transplant. Study-level results: Authors suggest TCR repertoire, Treg phenotype and gut microbiota support further study.

As concerns this clone: Antigen: not known.

The CDR3 runs to 15 residues. With 0 bases clipped from V and 8 bases from J, the junction kept 5 bases outside the gene matches. Germline V CDR1 and CDR2: SGHAT, FQNNGV. Sequencing was performed with immunoSEQ multiplex PCR; in TCRdb, only in-frame clones are kept and a portion is missing. The sample carries roughly 12,000 clones, 70% to 80% recorded once. Starting 14 to 28 days after autologous transplant, ipilimumab 1 mg/kg was given. This sequence was found in a male donor with multiple myeloma. The sequences come from PBMCs, collected in a trial of ipilimumab plus nivolumab as post-transplant consolidation. The chain links TRBV11-2 to TRBJ2-1; 9 bases map to TRBD2. CDR3 sequence (DNA): TGTGCCAGCAGCTTAGATGGCGGGGGGGCCTATGAGCAGTTCTTC. Translated: CASSLDGGGAYEQFF.